This T cell receptor (beta chain) is from a study of blood T cell repertoires in COVID-19. In the source study's methods: Estimates of nucleated cell counts were drawn from the amplification of reference gene primers. Data came from immunoSEQ multiplex PCR; TCRdb stores just in-frame clones and leaves some out. D and trimming were read from the DNA, whereas the V and J calls and clone size are those reported in that table. This table holds 190,000 or so clones, 75% to 90% found once. This CDR3 is 14 amino acids long. The ends lost 8 bases at V and 5 bases at J; junction bases unmatched: 7. Germline loops: CDR1 ENHRY, CDR2 SYGVKD.

This sequence joins TRBV10-3 and TRBJ2-3, with 10 bases lining up with TRBD2. The TCR sequence derives from a woman aged 25 to 39 who had been exposed to COVID-19. The sample consisted of PBMCs or T cells enriched from blood (not recorded which). The CDR3 loop is CAIGESGGVDTQYF. The DNA of the CDR3 is TGTGCCATCGGGGAAAGCGGGGGGGTAGATACGCAGTATTTT.